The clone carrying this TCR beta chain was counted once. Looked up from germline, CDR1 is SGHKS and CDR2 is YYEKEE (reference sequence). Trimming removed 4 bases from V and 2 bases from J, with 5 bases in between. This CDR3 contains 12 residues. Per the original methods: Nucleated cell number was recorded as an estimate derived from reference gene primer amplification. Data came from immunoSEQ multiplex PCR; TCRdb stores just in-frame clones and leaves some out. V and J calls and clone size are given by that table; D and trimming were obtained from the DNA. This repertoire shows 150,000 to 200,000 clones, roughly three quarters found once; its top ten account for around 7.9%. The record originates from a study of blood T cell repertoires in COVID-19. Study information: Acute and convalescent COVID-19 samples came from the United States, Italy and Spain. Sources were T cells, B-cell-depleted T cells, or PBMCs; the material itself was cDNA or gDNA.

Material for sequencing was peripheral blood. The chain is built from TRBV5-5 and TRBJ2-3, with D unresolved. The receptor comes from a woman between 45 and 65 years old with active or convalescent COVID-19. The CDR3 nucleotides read TGTGCCAGCAGCCCTCCCACAGATACGCAGTATTTT. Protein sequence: CASSPPTDTQYF.